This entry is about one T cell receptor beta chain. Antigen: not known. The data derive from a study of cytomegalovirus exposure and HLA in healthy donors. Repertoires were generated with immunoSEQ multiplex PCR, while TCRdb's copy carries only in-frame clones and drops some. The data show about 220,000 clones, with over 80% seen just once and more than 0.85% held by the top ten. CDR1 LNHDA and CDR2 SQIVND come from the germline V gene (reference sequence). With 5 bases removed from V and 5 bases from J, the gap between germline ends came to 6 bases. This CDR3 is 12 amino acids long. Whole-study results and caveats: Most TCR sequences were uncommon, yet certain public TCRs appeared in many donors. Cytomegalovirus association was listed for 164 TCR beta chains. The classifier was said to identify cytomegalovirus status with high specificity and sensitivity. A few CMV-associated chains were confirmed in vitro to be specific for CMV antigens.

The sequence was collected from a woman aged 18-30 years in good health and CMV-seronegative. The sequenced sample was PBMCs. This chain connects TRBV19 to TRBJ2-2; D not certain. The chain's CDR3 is CASSQKTGELFF. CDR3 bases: TGTGCCAGTAGTCAGAAAACCGGGGAGCTGTTTTTT.